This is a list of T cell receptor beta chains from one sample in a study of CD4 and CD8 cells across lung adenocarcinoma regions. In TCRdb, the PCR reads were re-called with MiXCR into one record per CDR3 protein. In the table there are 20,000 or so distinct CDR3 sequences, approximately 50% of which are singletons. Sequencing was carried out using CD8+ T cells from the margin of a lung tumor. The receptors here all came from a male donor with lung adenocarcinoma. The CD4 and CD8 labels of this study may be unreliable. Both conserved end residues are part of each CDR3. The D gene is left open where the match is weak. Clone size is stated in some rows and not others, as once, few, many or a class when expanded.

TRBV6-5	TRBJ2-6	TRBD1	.	CASVRQGASPWANEQNF	TGTGCCAGCGTTCGACAGGGCGCCTCCCCGTGGGCCAACGAGCAGAACTTC
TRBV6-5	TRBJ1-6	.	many	CASSYRDLLNSPLHF	TGTGCCAGCAGTTACAGGGACCTCCTTAATTCACCCCTCCACTTT
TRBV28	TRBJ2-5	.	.	CASNPGDYQETQYF	TGTGCCAGCAACCCGGGAGATTACCAAGAGACCCAGTACTTC
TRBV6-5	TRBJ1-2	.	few	CASSYSGSIHGYTF	TGTGCCAGCAGTTACTCAGGAAGTATACATGGCTACACCTTC
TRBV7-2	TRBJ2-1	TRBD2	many	CASSLVGGGLEQFF	TGTGCCAGCAGCTTAGTTGGGGGAGGGCTTGAGCAGTTCTTC
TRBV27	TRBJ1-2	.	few	CASSLNGGYGYTF	TGTGCCAGCAGTTTGAACGGTGGATATGGCTACACCTTC
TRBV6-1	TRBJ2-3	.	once	CASSKVGRAEDIQYF	TGTGCCAGCTCCAAAGTGGGACGAGCGGAAGATATTCAGTATTTT
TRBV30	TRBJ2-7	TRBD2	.	CAWRPGTSYEQYF	TGTGCCTGGAGGCCGGGGACTAGCTACGAGCAGTACTTC
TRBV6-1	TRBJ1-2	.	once	CASSEEGPWGYTF	TGTGCCAGCAGTGAAGAAGGCCCGTGGGGCTACACCTTC
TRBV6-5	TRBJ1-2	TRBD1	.	CASSYSRQGPSSYTF	TGTGCCAGCAGTTACTCGAGACAGGGCCCGAGTAGCTACACCTTC
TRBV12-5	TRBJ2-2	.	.	CASGLPWTRNTGELFF	TGTGCTAGTGGTTTGCCCTGGACCCGGAACACCGGGGAGCTGTTTTTT
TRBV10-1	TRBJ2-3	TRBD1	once	CARGDGQGAAETQYF	TGCGCCAGGGGTGACGGTCAGGGGGCTGCGGAGACGCAGTATTTT
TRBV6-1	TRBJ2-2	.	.	CASSPLSGKWGEEQFF	TGTGCCAGCAGCCCCCTTAGCGGAAAATGGGGCGAGGAGCAGTTTTTT
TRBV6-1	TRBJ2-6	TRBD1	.	CASARDRYSGANVLTF	TGTGCCAGCGCCCGGGACAGGTACTCTGGGGCCAACGTCCTGACTTTC
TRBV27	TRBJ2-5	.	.	CARGLAGGGPETQYF	TGTGCCAGGGGTTTGGCGGGCGGGGGCCCAGAGACCCAGTATTTC
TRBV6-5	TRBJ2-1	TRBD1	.	CASSYSRTGNEQFF	TGTGCCAGCAGTTACTCTAGGACAGGCAATGAGCAGTTCTTC
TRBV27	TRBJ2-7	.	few	CASSFGPSYEQYF	TGTGCCAGCAGTTTTGGTCCGTCCTACGAGCAGTACTTC
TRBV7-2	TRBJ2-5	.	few	CASSLFGGGGETQYF	TGTGCCAGCAGCCTTTTTGGCGGGGGCGGGGAGACCCAGTACTTC
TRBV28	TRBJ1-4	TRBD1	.	CASSLEGQGDEKLFF	TGTGCCAGCAGTTTAGAAGGGCAGGGGGATGAAAAACTGTTTTTT
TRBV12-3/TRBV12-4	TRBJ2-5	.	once	CASSLARNQETQYF	TGTGCCAGCAGTTTAGCGCGGAACCAAGAGACCCAGTACTTC
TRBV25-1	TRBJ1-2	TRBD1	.	CASSDNRGQSYGYTF	TGTGCCAGCAGTGATAACAGGGGGCAGAGCTATGGCTACACCTTC
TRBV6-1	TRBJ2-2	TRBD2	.	CASSEEAGGTGELFF	TGTGCCAGCAGTGAAGAAGCGGGGGGCACCGGGGAGCTGTTTTTT
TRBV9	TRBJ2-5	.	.	CASSPVAVGETQYF	TGTGCCAGCAGCCCGGTGGCGGTGGGAGAGACCCAGTACTTC
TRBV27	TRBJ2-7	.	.	CASSGRTSPYEQYF	TGTGCCAGCAGTGGGCGGACTTCCCCCTACGAGCAGTACTTC
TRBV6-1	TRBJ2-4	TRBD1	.	CASSGQGKNIQYF	TGTGCCAGCAGTGGACAGGGTAAAAACATTCAGTACTTC
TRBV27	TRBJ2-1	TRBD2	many	CASSLLRSLAGYNEQFF	TGTGCCAGCAGTTTATTACGGAGTCTAGCGGGTTACAATGAGCAGTTCTTC